This TCR beta chain derives from a study of T cell responses to AZD1222 COVID-19 vaccine. Study conclusions and caveats: It was only 6 or 7 AZD1222 recipients who were seropositive at baseline. Females made up more of the donors, who were largely white British, and clonal diversity may have come out too low. Reports indicate that nearly half of spike-specific TCRs are directed at unmutated variant regions. When two AZD1222 doses had been given, Spike-specific TCR breadth and depth rose.

CDR3 length: 16 amino acids. Germline V gene lookup returns CDR1 MNHEY and CDR2 SVGAGI. Trimming at V came to 4 bases and at J to 8 bases, leaving 16 bases not matched to a gene. Measured with immunoSEQ multiplex PCR; TCRdb has only the in-frame clones, and not every one. The sample lists some 120,000 clones, 65% to 85% seen once, with around 9.9% in the top ten. Remarks on this clone: The antigen is not known.

Sequencing used peripheral blood, obtained on day 0 of AZD1222 vaccination. The chain uses TRBV6-5 and TRBJ1-2, with 7 bases matching TRBD1. This TCR was sampled from an adult in good health. CDR3 in DNA: TGTGCCAGCAGTTCTCATGACAGGGCCCTATCAGGAGGCTACACCTTC. Its translation is CASSSHDRALSGGYTF.